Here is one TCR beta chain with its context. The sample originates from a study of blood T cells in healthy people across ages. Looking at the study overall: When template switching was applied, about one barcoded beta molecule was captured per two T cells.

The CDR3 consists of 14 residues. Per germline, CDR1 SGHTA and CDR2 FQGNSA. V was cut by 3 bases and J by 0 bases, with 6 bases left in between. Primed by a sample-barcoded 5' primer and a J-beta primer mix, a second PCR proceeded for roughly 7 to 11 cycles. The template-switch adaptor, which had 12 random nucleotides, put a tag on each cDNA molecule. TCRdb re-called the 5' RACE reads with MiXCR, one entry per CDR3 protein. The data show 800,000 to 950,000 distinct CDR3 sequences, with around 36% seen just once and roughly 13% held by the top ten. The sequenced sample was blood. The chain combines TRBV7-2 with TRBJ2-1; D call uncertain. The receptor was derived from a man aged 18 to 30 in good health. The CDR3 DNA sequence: TGTGCCAGCAGCTTCACAGTCTCCTACAATGAGCAGTTCTTC. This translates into CASSFTVSYNEQFF. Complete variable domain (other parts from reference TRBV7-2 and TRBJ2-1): GAGVSQSPSNKVTEKGKDVELRCDPISGHTALYWYRQSLGQGLEFLIYFQGNSAPDKSGLPSDRFSAERTGGSVSTLTIQRTQQEDSAVYLCASSFTVSYNEQFFGPGTRLTVL.